This T cell receptor (beta chain) was observed in a study of T cell responses to AZD1222 COVID-19 vaccine. Study findings and constraints: The study found Spike-specific TCR breadth and depth rose after two AZD1222 doses. Targets within unmutated variant regions were reportedly found for nearly half of spike-specific TCRs.

Remarks on this clone: Its antigen is currently unknown.

CDR1 and CDR2 (germline): MDHEN, SYDVKM. The J segment lost 1 base and the V segment lost 10 bases, leaving 13 bases of the junction unmatched. The CDR3 runs 15 residues. Here immunoSEQ multiplex PCR was the method, and the copy in TCRdb shows in-frame clones only, minus some. This sample has about 110,000 clones, with about 95% found just once. The TCR originated in an adult who received the AZD1222 COVID-19 vaccine. This chain connects TRBV28 to TRBJ2-7, with TRBD2 identical over 7 bases. The sample consisted of peripheral blood, taken 28 days after the second AZD1222 dose. The CDR3 protein is CATSPGGSSSYEQYF. The DNA of the CDR3 is TGTGCCACCTCTCCCGGCGGGAGTTCTTCCTACGAGCAGTACTTC.